The rows below give T cell receptor beta chains drawn from one sample of a study of T cell changes during pregnancy in multiple sclerosis. Clones were sequenced by immunoSEQ multiplex PCR, and TCRdb holds only the in-frame ones, with some missing. The sample records about 98,000 clones, around 92% being singletons. This specimen consisted of peripheral blood, obtained after pregnancy. These receptors came from a female donor in good health, enrolled as a control in a pregnancy study. The CDR3 runs from the conserved cysteine through the conserved F or W. The D gene is left open where the match is weak. Clone size appears in some rows only: once, few, many, or a class for an expanded clone.

TRBV6-5	TRBD1	TRBJ1-1	NA	CATLRDRVVAEAFF	TGTGCGACCCTGAGAGACAGGGTAGTAGCTGAAGCTTTCTTT
TRBV19	NA	TRBJ1-5	NA	CASSIYSGENSNQPQHF	TGTGCCAGTAGTATTTATTCAGGGGAAAATAGCAATCAGCCCCAGCATTTT
TRBV5-4	TRBD1	TRBJ1-2	NA	CASSRPRQGAIDGYTF	TGTGCCAGCAGCAGACCTCGACAGGGGGCGATAGATGGCTACACCTTC
TRBV19	TRBD1	TRBJ1-2	NA	CASSTGDRGNGYTF	TGTGCCAGTAGTACGGGGGACAGGGGGAATGGCTACACCTTC
TRBV18	TRBD2	TRBJ2-3	NA	CASSPPGLHTDTQYF	TGTGCCAGCTCACCACCGGGACTACACACAGATACGCAGTATTTT
TRBV7-9	TRBD1	TRBJ2-3	NA	CASSYGTGGYDTQYF	TGTGCCAGCAGCTACGGGACAGGAGGTTATGATACGCAGTATTTT
TRBV10-1	TRBD1	TRBJ1-1	few	CANKTGGTGTEAFF	TGCGCCAACAAAACAGGGGGCACGGGCACTGAAGCTTTCTTT
TRBV5-8	NA	TRBJ1-5	NA	CASAVFGSPHNQPQHF	TGTGCCAGCGCAGTTTTCGGGTCCCCTCACAATCAGCCCCAGCATTTT
TRBV11-1	TRBD2	TRBJ2-1	NA	CASSRLANEQFF	TGTGCCAGCAGTCGACTAGCAAATGAGCAGTTCTTC
TRBV5-1	TRBD1	TRBJ2-1	NA	CASIGDRGLGEQFF	TGCGCCAGCATAGGGGACAGGGGGCTTGGGGAGCAGTTCTTC
TRBV18	TRBD1	TRBJ2-1	NA	CASSPPSGQGNEQFF	TGTGCCAGCTCACCACCATCGGGACAGGGAAATGAGCAGTTCTTC
TRBV6-4	NA	TRBJ2-2	NA	CASSGLDTGELFF	TGTGCCAGCAGTGGACTTGACACCGGGGAGCTGTTTTTT
TRBV27	TRBD2	TRBJ2-1	NA	CASSLRGLGYNEQFF	TGTGCCAGCAGTTTAAGGGGACTAGGCTACAATGAGCAGTTCTTC
TRBV19	TRBD2	TRBJ2-1	NA	CASSIDPGGDYNEQFF	TGTGCCAGTAGTATAGATCCGGGGGGGGATTACAATGAGCAGTTCTTC
TRBV27	NA	TRBJ2-3	NA	CASSPQEADTQYF	TGTGCCAGCAGTCCCCAAGAGGCAGATACGCAGTATTTT
TRBV13	NA	TRBJ2-1	once	CASSLNRRETTYNEQFF	TGTGCCAGCAGCTTAAATAGGAGGGAGACTACTTACAATGAGCAGTTCTTC
TRBV2	TRBD2	TRBJ2-7	NA	CASSALAGVLDEQYF	TGTGCCAGCAGTGCACTAGCGGGAGTCCTAGACGAGCAGTACTTC
TRBV7-9	NA	TRBJ2-5	NA	CASSLYYQETQYF	TGTGCCAGCAGCTTATACTACCAAGAGACCCAGTACTTC
TRBV19	NA	TRBJ1-5	NA	CASSIGGHQPQHF	TGTGCCAGTAGTATAGGGGGGCATCAGCCCCAGCATTTT